The table lists the clone carrying this TCR beta chain with a count of one. The source of the sample is a study of tumor-infiltrating lymphocytes in localized non-small cell lung cancer. As for the study in general: The cohort mixed smokers and never-smokers, several histologies, and some post-neoadjuvant-chemotherapy samples.

Profiling relied on immunoSEQ multiplex PCR, and the TCRdb table lists in-frame clones only, not all of them. The profile shows about 16,000 clones, less than 80% of them singletons. Germline V CDR1 and CDR2: SGHDN, FVKESK. The CDR3 consists of 19 residues. After removal of 7 bases from V and 0 bases from J, the junction contained 18 bases not matched to a gene. The sample consisted of lung tumor tissue. The TCR was taken from a human donor with non-small cell lung cancer. The chain carries TRBV14 and TRBJ2-3; 8 bases agree with TRBD2. This chain's CDR3 is CASTSGGGSRPSSTDTQYF. The DNA for the CDR3 is TGTGCCAGCACCTCGGGGGGGGGCTCGAGACCTTCTAGCACAGATACGCAGTATTTT. The whole variable domain, filled in from reference TRBV14 and TRBJ2-3, reads EAGVTQFPSHSVIEKGQTVTLRCDPISGHDNLYWYRRVMGKEIKFLLHFVKESKQDESGMPNNRFLAERTGGTYSTLKVQPAELEDSGVYFCASTSGGGSRPSSTDTQYFGPGTRLTVL.